Sequencing of this T cell receptor beta chain was carried out in a study of identical twins. Study observations and caveats: Fewer insertions marked abundant cord blood beta clonotypes; young adult naive trended weakly, memory not at all. Findings depended on cross-sectional statistics rather than tracking the same donors. Twin pairs' shared out-of-frame alpha sequences were enriched in low generation probability.

The V and J ends lost 0 bases and 6 bases respectively, with 11 bases between them. Germline CDR1 reads DFQATT; CDR2 reads SNEGSKA (reference sequence). This CDR3 has 13 residues. As regards this clonotype: Its antigen is unidentified.

Each cDNA held unique molecular identifiers, and template switching gave it a universal primer site. TCRdb analysed the 5' RACE reads with MiXCR anew, one entry per CDR3 protein. This table has around 490,000 distinct CDR3 sequences, 20% to 25% appearing once. This sample also belongs to another study, concerning yellow fever vaccine responses in identical twins.

This TCR came from a woman in her late teens or twenties in good health. The chain joins TRBV20-1 to TRBJ2-5; possibly TRBD1 for D (5 bases). Sequenced input: CD4+ T cells sorted from blood. The CDR3 DNA sequence: TGCAGTGCTAGAGATACAGGTTTGCAGACCCAGTACTTC. Translating gives CSARDTGLQTQYF.